Below are 27 T cell receptor beta chains sequenced from a single sample in a study of blood T cell repertoires in COVID-19. TCRdb's table, derived via immunoSEQ multiplex PCR, lists solely in-frame clones and lacks some. This table holds over 150,000 clones, roughly four fifths found once. The sample comprised peripheral blood. The receptor set was obtained from an older woman with COVID-19, enrolled during active disease.

The genes are TRBV4-1 and TRBJ1-4; D may be TRBD1 (5 bases). The CDR3 has 15 amino acids. The V and J ends lost 4 bases and 4 bases respectively, with 13 bases between them. Germline CDR1 reads MGHRA; CDR2 reads YSYEKL. The CDR3: CASSPQVGGNEKLFF. The CDR3 nucleotides are TGCGCCAGCAGCCCACAGGTGGGAGGTAATGAAAAACTGTTTTTT.

This chain links TRBV7-9 with TRBJ2-1, with D maybe TRBD2 (6 bases). Trimming pared 2 bases from V and 8 bases from J, leaving 19 bases between. The CDR3 covers 16 residues. Germline CDR1 SEHNR, CDR2 FQNEAQ (reference sequence). The CDR3 loop reads CASSLRERGLRDEQFF. DNA of the CDR3: TGTGCCAGCAGCTTACGGGAGAGGGGATTACGCGATGAGCAGTTCTTC.

This clone was counted a single time. The CDR3 nucleotides read TGTGCCATCGTCGGCGGGGGGGGCCTAGCAAATGAGCAGTTCTTC. Encoded protein: CAIVGGGGLANEQFF. The chain carries TRBV6-6 and TRBJ2-1; 9 nucleotides align to TRBD2. V trimming: 10 bases; J trimming: 7 bases; junction bases outside the gene matches: 14. Per the germline V gene, CDR1 is MNHNY and CDR2 is SVGAGI (reference sequence). The CDR3 runs 15 residues.

This rearrangement joins TRBV5-4 to TRBJ1-1, with D tentatively TRBD1 (6 bases). Germline V CDR1 and CDR2: SGHNT, YYREEE (reference sequence). The length of the CDR3 is 12 residues. Trimming pared 3 bases from V and 7 bases from J, leaving 10 bases between. This CDR3 reads CASSWGPDEAFF. Written as DNA, the CDR3 is TGTGCCAGCAGCTGGGGGCCGGATGAAGCTTTCTTT. The full variable domain, completed using reference TRBV5-4 and TRBJ1-1, is ETGVTQSPTHLIKTRGQQVTLRCSSQSGHNTVSWYQQALGQGPQFIFQYYREEENGRGNFPPRFSGLQFPNYSSELNVNALELDDSALYLCASSWGPDEAFFGQGTRLTVV.

For this clone: At the DNA level, this CDR3 is encoded by other sequences in the same sample as well. This chain connects TRBV10-3 to TRBJ1-1; no definite D call. CDR3 length equals 12 residues. Germline CDR1 reads ENHRY; CDR2 reads SYGVKD. With 6 bases removed from V and 0 bases from J, the gap between germline ends came to 5 bases. The CDR3 DNA reads TGTGCCATCAGGGCTTTGAACACTGAAGCTTTCTTT. Protein sequence: CAIRALNTEAFF.

CDR3 sequence: CASSPRGGSGGNTIYF. CDR3 sequence (DNA): TGTGCCAGCAGCCCCCGGGGGGGCAGCGGTGGAAACACCATATATTTT. V gene TRBV7-2 combines with J gene TRBJ1-3; a weak D match, TRBD1 (6 bases). CDR1 SGHTA and CDR2 FQGNSA come from the germline V gene. This CDR3 is 16 amino acids long. V lost 5 bases and J 3 bases, leaving 17 bases between the germline ends.

The DNA of the CDR3 is TGTGCCAGCAGGCTATGGACTAGCGGGTCCAACACCGGGGAGCTGTTTTTT. It yields the protein CASRLWTSGSNTGELFF. The chain combines TRBV3-1 (or the pseudogene TRBV3-2) with TRBJ2-2; 11 bases align to TRBD2. This CDR3 is 17 amino acids long. Germline V gives CDR1 LGHDT, CDR2 YNNKEL (reference sequence). V trimming: 6 bases; J trimming: 2 bases; junction bases outside the gene matches: 8.

The chain combines TRBV30 with TRBJ2-1; D is perhaps TRBD2 (6 bases). Germline CDR1 and CDR2: GTSNPN and SVGIG (reference sequence). Trimming pared 3 bases from V and 1 base from J, leaving 13 bases between. The CDR3 spans 15 residues. The chain's CDR3 is CAWRRGAGSYNEQFF. CDR3 sequence (DNA): TGTGCCTGGAGAAGGGGCGCGGGGTCCTACAATGAGCAGTTCTTC.

In DNA form, the CDR3 reads TGTGCCAGCAGCTCCGGGACAGGGGGTCTCGGGCCCCAGCATTTT. Translation gives CASSSGTGGLGPQHF. V and J are TRBV27 and TRBJ1-5, with TRBD1 identical over 11 bases. The V and J ends lost 6 bases and 9 bases, in that order; junction bases with no gene match: 10. The CDR3 is 15 residues long. Germline CDR1 is MNHEY and CDR2 is SMNVEV (reference sequence).

The chain is built from TRBV7-9 and TRBJ1-1; D is uncertain. CDR1 and CDR2 (germline): SEHNR, FQNEAQ (reference sequence). The CDR3 runs 11 residues. V shed 6 bases and J shed 3 bases, with 5 bases lying between them. For the CDR3, the DNA is TGTGCCAGCAGATCGGACACTGAAGCTTTCTTT. It codes for CASRSDTEAFF.

Points on this clone: Other DNA sequences in this specimen translate into the identical CDR3. J is TRBJ1-1 and V is TRBV5-1; TRBD1 matches at 7 bases. The junction had 4 bases not matched to a gene; V was cut back by 4 bases and J by 4 bases. The germline gives CDR1 SGHRS, CDR2 YFSETQ. The CDR3 is 13 amino acids. Written as DNA, the CDR3 is TGCGCCAGCAGCCTAGGGGGCGGCACTGAAGCTTTCTTT. Protein product: CASSLGGGTEAFF. Full variable domain (rest looked up from reference TRBV5-1 and TRBJ1-1): KAGVTQTPRYLIKTRGQQVTLSCSPISGHRSVSWYQQTPGQGLQFLFEYFSETQRNKGNFPGRFSGRQFSNSRSEMNVSTLELGDSALYLCASSLGGGTEAFFGQGTRLTVV.

The rearrangement uses TRBV5-6 and TRBJ2-1, with D perhaps matching TRBD2 (6 bases). Germline-derived CDR1 and CDR2 are SGHDT and YYEEEE. The CDR3 runs to 14 residues. The V gene lost 8 bases and the J gene lost 0 bases, with 12 bases spanning the gap. The CDR3 loop reads CASLAVGSYNEQFF. In nucleotides, the CDR3 is TGTGCCAGTTTAGCGGTGGGCTCCTACAATGAGCAGTTCTTC.

The gene calls are TRBV3-1 (or the pseudogene TRBV3-2) and TRBJ2-1; 8 positions agree with TRBD2. V gave up 0 bases and J gave up 8 bases; unmatched junction bases: 6. The V gene's germline CDR1 is LGHDT and CDR2 YNNKEL (reference sequence). The CDR3 extends over 15 amino acids. CDR3 DNA: TGTGCCAGCAGCCAAGAAACAGCGGGAGTGGATGAGCAGTTCTTC. Translated, it gives CASSQETAGVDEQFF.

CDR3 region: CASSSDRVSGYTF. CDR3 in DNA: TGTGCCAGCAGCTCGGACAGGGTTAGTGGCTACACCTTC. The genes are TRBV7-2 and TRBJ1-2; 8 nucleotides align to TRBD1. Trimming at V came to 4 bases and at J to 7 bases, leaving 5 bases not matched to a gene. This CDR3 has 13 amino acids. The germline V gene has CDR1 SGHTA and CDR2 FQGNSA.

The gene calls are TRBV14 and TRBJ1-6, with no clear D. V lost 6 bases to trimming and J lost 6 bases, with 12 bases between them. The CDR3 contains 14 residues. The germline V gene encodes CDR1 SGHDN and CDR2 FVKESK. DNA of the CDR3: TGTGCCAGCAGACCTGGACGGGGTAATTCACCCCTCCACTTT. As protein: CASRPGRGNSPLHF.

This chain links TRBV3-1 (or the pseudogene TRBV3-2) with TRBJ2-5, with 7 bases aligning to TRBD2. The CDR3 totals 16 residues. Germline CDR1 is LGHDT and CDR2 is YNNKEL (reference sequence). The trim removed 1 base at V and 5 bases at J, leaving 10 bases unmatched. The CDR3 protein is CASSQGGVWRGETQYF. The CDR3 nucleotides read TGTGCCAGCAGCCAAGGGGGAGTCTGGCGGGGGGAGACCCAGTACTTC.

J is TRBJ1-1 and V is TRBV14; D unresolved. Germline CDR1 is SGHDN and CDR2 is FVKESK. CDR3 length: 14 residues. Between the trimmed V and J ends, which lost 1 base and 4 bases, there was a span of 10 bases. The CDR3 loop reads CASSQAARVTEAFF. In nucleotides, the CDR3 is TGTGCCAGCAGCCAAGCCGCTAGAGTCACTGAAGCTTTCTTT.

The chain combines TRBV11-2 with TRBJ1-2; TRBD1 is a possible D gene (5 bases). The CDR3 contains 16 residues. Germline CDR1 and CDR2: SGHAT and FQNNGV. Trimming shortened V by 1 base and J by 1 base, and 13 bases separated the two germline ends. CDR3 sequence (DNA): TGTGCCAGCAGCTTAGGTGTCGCAGGGCATAACTATGGCTACACCTTC. This translates into CASSLGVAGHNYGYTF. Using reference TRBV11-2 and TRBJ1-2 for the parts outside the CDR3, the full variable domain is EAGVAQSPRYKIIEKRQSVAFWCNPISGHATLYWYQQILGQGPKLLIQFQNNGVVDDSQLPKDRFSAERLKGVDSTLKIQPAKLEDSAVYLCASSLGVAGHNYGYTFGSGTRLTVV.

J is TRBJ1-6 and V is TRBV2; D gene unclear. The CDR3 is 15 residues long. Germline values: CDR1 SNHLY, CDR2 FYNNEI. V lost 7 bases, J lost 0 bases, and 10 bases lay in between. This CDR3 is CASTASSSYNSPLHF. CDR3 sequence (DNA): TGTGCCAGCACTGCGTCGAGCTCCTATAATTCACCCCTCCACTTT.

Comment on this clone: The same CDR3 also results from other DNA sequences found in this sample. The rearrangement joins TRBV19 to TRBJ2-5; 7 positions match TRBD1. Germline V CDR1 and CDR2: LNHDA, SQIVND (reference sequence). The CDR3 totals 14 residues. After removal of 5 bases from V and 2 bases from J, the junction contained 5 bases not matched to a gene. In DNA, the CDR3 is TGTGCCAGTAGTCCCCGGGACAGTCAAGAGACCCAGTACTTC. Amino acid sequence: CASSPRDSQETQYF. Full variable domain (rest looked up from reference TRBV19 and TRBJ2-5): DGGITQSPKYLFRKEGQNVTLSCEQNLNHDAMYWYRQDPGQGLRLIYYSQIVNDFQKGDIAEGYSVSREKKESFPLTVTSAQKNPTAFYLCASSPRDSQETQYFGPGTRLLVL.

V and J are TRBV11-2 and TRBJ2-1; D is undetermined. Germline V CDR1 and CDR2: SGHAT, FQNNGV. CDR3 size: 15 residues. V gave up 5 bases and J gave up 4 bases, with 15 bases separating them. As DNA, the CDR3 is TGTGCCAGCAGCGCCAGGCCCGCCCCTTACAATGAGCAGTTCTTC. It yields the protein CASSARPAPYNEQFF.

J is TRBJ1-1 and V is TRBV5-1, with 9 bases that match TRBD1. In germline, CDR1 is SGHRS, CDR2 YFSETQ. Trimming at V came to 4 bases and at J to 11 bases, leaving 18 bases not matched to a gene. This CDR3 spans 16 amino acids. Here the CDR3 reads CASSRPGQGKGIAAFF. In nucleotides, the CDR3 is TGCGCCAGCAGCCGCCCGGGACAGGGAAAAGGGATTGCGGCTTTCTTT.

This chain uses TRBV30 with TRBJ1-3; D is uncertain. CDR3 length: 12 residues. Looked up from germline, CDR1 is GTSNPN and CDR2 is SVGIG (reference sequence). With 3 bases removed from V and 0 bases from J, the gap between germline ends came to 3 bases. The CDR3 spells CAWSLSGNTIYF. The CDR3 DNA reads TGTGCCTGGAGCCTCTCTGGAAACACCATATATTTT.

The V gene is TRBV3-1 (or the pseudogene TRBV3-2), the J gene TRBJ2-1; 10 nucleotides align to TRBD2. With V trimmed by 5 bases and J by 5 bases, 18 bases remained unmatched. The CDR3 sequence is 19 residues long. Germline V gives CDR1 LGHDT, CDR2 YNNKEL (reference sequence). CDR3 amino acids: CASSFTLPGGLAAHNEQFF. The CDR3 DNA reads TGTGCCAGCAGCTTTACGCTCCCCGGAGGACTAGCGGCCCACAATGAGCAGTTCTTC.

The chain has TRBV19 and TRBJ1-6, with D uncertain. V lost 4 bases, J lost 5 bases, and 12 bases lay in between. This CDR3 has 15 residues. Per the germline V gene, CDR1 is LNHDA and CDR2 is SQIVND (reference sequence). CDR3 nucleotide sequence: TGTGCCAGTAGTACCACGACAAAAAATAATTCACCCCTCCACTTT. It yields the protein CASSTTTKNNSPLHF.

J is TRBJ2-1 and V is TRBV9; TRBD2 matches 10 bases. This CDR3 has 16 amino acids. The ends lost 0 bases at V and 8 bases at J; junction bases unmatched: 8. Germline V gene sequence: CDR1 SGDLS, CDR2 YYNGEE. The CDR3 coding sequence is TGTGCCAGCAGCGTAGGCCGTCTAGCGGGGGTGGATGAGCAGTTCTTC. Its protein is CASSVGRLAGVDEQFF.

This rearrangement joins TRBV18 to TRBJ1-5; tentatively, D is TRBD1 (5 bases). Germline assignment: CDR1 KGHSH and CDR2 LQKENI. V was pared by 5 bases and J by 7 bases, with 12 bases between. The CDR3 contains 13 residues. The CDR3 loop reads CASSTNGAQPQHF. The CDR3, as DNA: TGTGCCAGCTCAACAAATGGGGCGCAGCCCCAGCATTTT.